This is a list of T cell receptor beta chains from one sample in a study of blood T cell repertoires in COVID-19. The protocol was immunoSEQ multiplex PCR, while the TCRdb copy is restricted to in-frame clones and leaves out a portion. Of about 210,000 clones in the sample, more than 85% were seen once. Sequenced: peripheral blood. The receptors stem from a man in his sixties with acute or convalescent COVID-19. CDR3s leave out the opening cysteine and the closing phenylalanine or tryptophan. The order of the fields is V gene, CDR3 protein.

>TRBV19
ASSIGSGGAGELF
>TRBV4-1
ASSQLPGLAGDEQF
>TRBV5-1
ASSLGVTGGGYGYT
>TRBV2
ASSRFEVNTEAF
>TRBV11-3
ASSHIVAGGRDNEQF
>TRBV11-2
ASSSRTGGRNQPQH
>TRBV5-6
ASSFQGNRRNEQF
>TRBV3-1/TRBV3-2
ASSLRLAGTKETQY
>TRBV28
ASSLDRVNSPLH
>TRBV19
ASSNGHRDQPQH
>TRBV15
ATSDPGGTQETQY
>TRBV20-1
SASVVGQGRQPQH
>TRBV19
ASSIRVDLLSSYNEQF
>TRBV24-1
ATRGTGLTGELF
>TRBV21-1
ASSKGQTGANVLT
>TRBV10-1
ATGQGANSPLH
>TRBV28
ASSLGRNQETQY
>TRBV15
ATSRDYGTPYEQY
>TRBV5-1
ASSWGDTEAF
>TRBV7-6
ASSLAGGVTGANVLT
>TRBV18
ASSPGKGVLF
>TRBV28
ASSLGGTGINPEAF
>TRBV29-1
SVDDRLGTGARPNYGYT
>TRBV5-1
ASSLGAGGNYEQY
>TRBV28
ASSLFSGGRLYNEQF
>TRBV3-1/TRBV3-2
ASSQDRAGSQPQH
>TRBV7-3
ASSLSGTSFLYEQY
>TRBV30
AWSGDGLGQEAF
>TRBV19
ASWTPNTGELF
>TRBV12-3/TRBV12-4
ASSISRDTQY
>TRBV6-6
ASSYSSDVSQH
>TRBV6-6
ASSYSGTSAQDTQY
>TRBV11-3
ASSSYGSAGVF
>TRBV4-1
ASSQTQGLEDTEAF
>TRBV27
ASSLGIAGGSETQY
>TRBV2
ASSLGTGAYGANVLT
>TRBV18
ASSPPASGGKQY
>TRBV2
ASTEDSLMNTEAF
>TRBV6-1
ASSGGGLAGVTGELF
>TRBV12-5
ASGLVLRAGGGRRVEQY
>TRBV11-2
ASSLASAGAHQPQH